Below, 20 T cell receptor beta chains from the same sample are listed, as sequenced in a study of identical twins. TCRdb re-called the 5' RACE reads with MiXCR, one entry per CDR3 protein. The data show 400,000 to 550,000 distinct CDR3 sequences, about 13% seen once. This sample also belongs to another study, concerning yellow fever vaccine responses in identical twins.

The sequenced sample consisted of CD4+ T cells sorted from blood. These receptors all stem from a woman aged 18-29 years in good health.

This sequence joins TRBV19 and TRBJ2-5; 8 nucleotides line up with TRBD1. The CDR3 loop spans 16 amino acids. The V gene end was trimmed by 6 bases and the J gene end by 2 bases; junction bases not matched to a gene: 11. Germline lookup yields CDR1 LNHDA and CDR2 SQIVND (reference sequence). CDR3 DNA sequence: TGTGCCAGTAGCCTCGGACAGGGACCGTCACAAGAGACCCAGTACTTC. The encoded protein is CASSLGQGPSQETQYF.

This clonotype was counted once. V usage is TRBV28 and J usage is TRBJ2-1; 13 nucleotides match TRBD2. V shed 6 bases, J shed 6 bases, and the junction held 8 bases outside the gene matches. The germline CDR1 and CDR2 sequences are MDHEN and SYDVKM. The CDR3 extends over 16 amino acids. CDR3 amino acids: CASRVTSGRAPNEQFF. Written as DNA, the CDR3 is TGTGCCAGCAGAGTCACTAGCGGGAGGGCTCCCAATGAGCAGTTCTTC.

This clonotype was seen a handful of times. This rearrangement joins TRBV6-1 to TRBJ2-5, with a possible D match to TRBD1 (5 bases). CDR3 length: 14 residues. The germline V gene has CDR1 MNHNS and CDR2 SASEGT. Trimming cost V 7 bases and J 1 base, with 13 bases left between them. As DNA, the CDR3 is TGTGCCAGCAAGCTCCAGGGATTCCAAGAGACCCAGTACTTC. It codes for CASKLQGFQETQYF.

The genes are TRBV20-1 and TRBJ2-5; 7 positions match TRBD2. The CDR3 totals 15 residues. Germline loops: CDR1 DFQATT, CDR2 SNEGSKA (reference sequence). V shed 5 bases, J shed 3 bases, and the junction held 12 bases outside the gene matches. For the CDR3, the DNA is TGCAGTGCTCCGGCTCTACTAGCGCCCAAAGAGACCCAGTACTTC. Its protein is CSAPALLAPKETQYF.

This clonotype was picked up a small number of times. J is TRBJ2-3 and V is TRBV5-1; 10 nucleotides match TRBD2. V dropped 0 bases and J dropped 4; count of bases not matched to a gene: 5. The CDR3 contains 16 residues. Germline values: CDR1 SGHRS, CDR2 YFSETQ. The CDR3 nucleotides read TGCGCCAGCAGCTTGGTTGGACTAGCGGCCTCAGATACGCAGTATTTT. It translates to CASSLVGLAASDTQYF.

This clonotype came up a few times. The V gene is TRBV3-1, the J gene TRBJ2-1; 7 positions agree with TRBD2. This CDR3 is built from 16 residues. CDR1 is LGHDT, CDR2 YNNKEL, per germline (reference sequence). Trimming at V came to 2 bases and at J to 5 bases, leaving 9 bases not matched to a gene. The CDR3 sequence is CASSQYPGLLNNEQFF. In DNA, the CDR3 is TGTGCCAGCAGCCAATATCCGGGACTACTTAACAATGAGCAGTTCTTC.

This clonotype was seen only a few times. V and J are TRBV5-6 and TRBJ2-2; 8 bases fit TRBD1. The CDR3 loop spans 16 amino acids. Germline values: CDR1 SGHDT, CDR2 YYEEEE. The V gene end was trimmed by 5 bases and the J gene end by 1 base; junction bases not matched to a gene: 7. In DNA form, the CDR3 reads TGTGCCAGCAGGCAGGCCGGGACAGGGAACACCGGGGAGCTGTTTTTT. Translation gives CASRQAGTGNTGELFF.

This clonotype has just a few counts. V gene TRBV2 combines with J gene TRBJ2-7, with D possibly TRBD2 on 6 matching bases. The V and J ends lost 8 bases and 3 bases respectively, with 17 bases between them. This CDR3 has 14 residues. Germline V gene lookup returns CDR1 SNHLY and CDR2 FYNNEI. DNA for the CDR3: TGTGCCAGCTTGGTCGGGGGTAAAGGCTACGAGCAGTACTTC. It codes for CASLVGGKGYEQYF.

The chain combines TRBV7-2 with TRBJ2-5; TRBD1 might be the D (5 bases). V lost 4 bases to trimming and J lost 7 bases, with 13 bases between them. Germline CDR1 SGHTA, CDR2 FQGNSA. The CDR3 is 13 amino acids. The CDR3 loop is CASSSSGYGTQYF. CDR3 DNA sequence: TGTGCCAGCAGCTCATCAGGGTATGGGACCCAGTACTTC.

V is TRBV6-5 and J is TRBJ1-1; possible D gene TRBD1, 5 bases. The V end was cut by 5 bases, the J end by 6 bases, with 22 bases between. Germline loops: CDR1 MNHEY, CDR2 SVGAGI. This CDR3 has 16 residues. DNA for the CDR3: TGTGCCAGCAGTGACCAAATGATCTCAGGGATCTCTGAAGCTTTCTTT. This sequence encodes CASSDQMISGISEAFF.

This clonotype was counted a few times. The CDR3 here is CASSEASPGSSYEQYF. CDR3 in DNA: TGTGCCAGCAGTGAAGCCTCTCCCGGTTCTTCGTACGAGCAGTACTTC. V usage is TRBV25-1 and J usage is TRBJ2-7; D is unresolved. V was trimmed by 2 bases and J by 4 bases, leaving 18 bases between them. The CDR3 totals 16 residues. Germline values: CDR1 MGHDK, CDR2 SYGVNS.

This clonotype has only a few counts. The rearrangement uses TRBV9 and TRBJ2-5; D ambiguous. From germline, CDR1 is SGDLS and CDR2 YYNGEE. V was trimmed by 0 bases and J by 4 bases, leaving 7 bases between them. CDR3 size: 13 residues. The CDR3 loop is CASSVEGLETQYF. For the CDR3, the DNA is TGTGCCAGCAGCGTAGAAGGGTTAGAGACCCAGTACTTC.

This chain uses TRBV6-2 or TRBV6-3 with TRBJ2-1; 10 nucleotides align to TRBD2. V shed 0 bases, J shed 7 bases, and the junction held 6 bases outside the gene matches. The CDR3 loop spans 16 amino acids. The germline gives CDR1 MNHEY, CDR2 SVGEGT. The CDR3 loop reads CASSYSTSGVRNEQFF. The CDR3 DNA is TGTGCCAGCAGTTACTCCACTAGCGGGGTCAGAAATGAGCAGTTCTTC.

This chain connects TRBV2 to TRBJ1-2, with D unresolved. The germline V gene has CDR1 SNHLY and CDR2 FYNNEI. Trimming cost V 6 bases and J 8 bases, with 16 bases left between them. CDR3 length equals 13 residues. The CDR3 spells CASRISTERGYTF. The CDR3 region has the DNA TGTGCCAGCAGAATTTCAACAGAGAGGGGCTACACCTTC.

There are a few counts of this clonotype. This rearrangement joins TRBV27 to TRBJ2-7, with 9 bases identical to TRBD2. With V trimmed by 2 bases and J by 2 bases, 10 bases remained unmatched. The CDR3 is made up of 17 amino acids. CDR1 and CDR2 (germline): MNHEY, SMNVEV (reference sequence). The CDR3 DNA sequence: TGTGCCAGCAGTTTACGGAGCGGGGGGCCGGAAACCTACGAGCAGTACTTC. Protein: CASSLRSGGPETYEQYF.

The chain links TRBV12-3 or TRBV12-4 to TRBJ2-7, with 7 bases matching TRBD1. The CDR3 has 13 residues. V gave up 6 bases and J gave up 2 bases; unmatched junction bases: 4. The CDR3 region is CASRPDRAYEQYF. For the CDR3, the DNA is TGTGCCAGCAGACCCGACAGGGCCTACGAGCAGTACTTC.

V and J are TRBV2 and TRBJ1-1; D ambiguous. The CDR3 covers 11 residues. Trimming left V 0 bases short and J 10 bases short, with 6 bases between. Germline V gene data show CDR1 as SNHLY and CDR2 as FYNNEI. CDR3 sequence: CASSEALRAFF. Written as DNA, the CDR3 is TGTGCCAGCAGTGAAGCGCTAAGAGCTTTCTTT. Complete variable domain (other parts from reference TRBV2 and TRBJ1-1): EPEVTQTPSHQVTQMGQEVILRCVPISNHLYFYWYRQILGQKVEFLVSFYNNEISEKSEIFDDQFSVERPDGSNFTLKIRSTKLEDSAMYFCASSEALRAFFGQGTRLTVV.

This clonotype was counted only a few times. The V and J genes are TRBV10-2 and TRBJ2-5; D is unclear. V was trimmed by 3 bases and J by 0 bases, leaving 8 bases between them. The germline V gene encodes CDR1 WSHSY and CDR2 SAAADI. The CDR3 is 14 amino acids. DNA for the CDR3: TGCGCCAGCAGTGATTCCATGAACCAAGAGACCCAGTACTTC. It is translated as CASSDSMNQETQYF.

In this sample, this clonotype turned up a few times. The CDR3 here is CASSLGRDLEQYF. For the CDR3, the DNA is TGTGCCAGCAGCTTAGGCCGAGATCTCGAGCAGTACTTC. The chain combines TRBV7-2 with TRBJ2-7, with D uncertain. This CDR3 contains 13 residues. From germline, CDR1 is SGHTA and CDR2 FQGNSA. Between the trimmed V and J ends, which lost 1 base and 6 bases, there was a span of 10 bases.

The chain recombines TRBV29-1 with TRBJ2-5; D is possibly TRBD1 or TRBD2 (5 bases each). Germline V gene data show CDR1 as SQVTM and CDR2 as ANQGSEA. The CDR3 extends over 12 amino acids. Trimming pared 2 bases from V and 5 bases from J, leaving 9 bases between. CDR3 nucleotide sequence: TGCAGCGTTGAACGAGGGGTTGAGACCCAGTACTTC. Translated: CSVERGVETQYF.